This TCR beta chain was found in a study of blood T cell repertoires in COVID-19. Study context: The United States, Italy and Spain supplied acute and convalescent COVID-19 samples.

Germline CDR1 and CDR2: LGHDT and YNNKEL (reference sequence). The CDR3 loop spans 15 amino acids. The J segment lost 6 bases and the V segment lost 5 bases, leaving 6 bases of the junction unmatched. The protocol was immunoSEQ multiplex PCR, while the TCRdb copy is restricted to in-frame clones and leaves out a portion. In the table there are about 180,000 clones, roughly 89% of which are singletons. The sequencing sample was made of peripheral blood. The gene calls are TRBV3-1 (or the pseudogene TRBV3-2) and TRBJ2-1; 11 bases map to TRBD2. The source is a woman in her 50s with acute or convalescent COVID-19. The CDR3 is CASSYTSGSRNEQFF. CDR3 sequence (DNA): TGTGCCAGCAGCTATACTAGCGGGAGTCGCAATGAGCAGTTCTTC.